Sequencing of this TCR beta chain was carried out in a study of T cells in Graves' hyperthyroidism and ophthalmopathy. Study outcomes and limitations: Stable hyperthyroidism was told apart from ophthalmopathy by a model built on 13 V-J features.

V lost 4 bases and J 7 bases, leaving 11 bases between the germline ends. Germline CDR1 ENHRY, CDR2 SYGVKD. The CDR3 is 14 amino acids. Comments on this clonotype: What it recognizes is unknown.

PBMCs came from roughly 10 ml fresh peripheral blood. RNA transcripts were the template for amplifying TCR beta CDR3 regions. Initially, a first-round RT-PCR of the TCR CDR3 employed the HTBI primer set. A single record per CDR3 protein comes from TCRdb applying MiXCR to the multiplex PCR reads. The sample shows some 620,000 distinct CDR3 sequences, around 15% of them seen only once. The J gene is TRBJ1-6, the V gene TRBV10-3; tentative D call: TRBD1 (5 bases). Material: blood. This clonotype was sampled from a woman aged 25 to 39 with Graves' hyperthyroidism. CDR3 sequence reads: CAISGGTVNSPLHF. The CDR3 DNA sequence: TGTGCCATCAGTGGGGGGACGGTGAATTCACCCCTCCACTTT.